Below are 18 T cell receptor beta chains sequenced from a single sample in a study of beta chain features in type 1 diabetes. Study outcomes and limitations: Moderate yet significant TCRB CDR3 shortening was seen in Type 1 diabetes patients in all four CD4+ subsets.

Expressed TCRB transcripts were sequenced after all isolated RNA was converted to cDNA. Profiling relied on immunoSEQ multiplex PCR, and the TCRdb table lists in-frame clones only, not all of them. The profile shows approximately 730,000 clones, 10% to 15% of them singletons. These receptors lack a known antigen. Sequenced sample: naive CD4+ T cells from blood. The source of these receptors is a young man with type 1 diabetes.

This clone showed up just a few times. Other nucleotide sequences in the sample specify the same CDR3. This chain joins TRBV5-1 and TRBJ2-7; 7 positions match TRBD1. The CDR3 totals 16 residues. Germline V gives CDR1 SGHRS, CDR2 YFSETQ. J gave up 0 bases and V 0 bases, and 6 bases lay outside the gene matches. CDR3 sequence (DNA): TGCGCCAGCAGCTTGGGGACAGGCCCGATCTCCTACGAGCAGTACTTC. Its translation: CASSLGTGPISYEQYF.

The rearrangement joins TRBV19 to TRBJ2-7; no clear D gene. Trimming removed 9 bases from V and 4 bases from J, with 10 bases in between. The germline V gene has CDR1 LNHDA and CDR2 SQIVND (reference sequence). CDR3 size: 11 residues. The CDR3 coding sequence is TGTGCCAGCGGGTCTGTTTACGAGCAGTACTTC. It yields the protein CASGSVYEQYF.

The chain couples TRBV5-4 to TRBJ2-1; 8 bases are shared with TRBD2. V trimming: 0 bases; J trimming: 4 bases; junction bases outside the gene matches: 3. Germline-derived CDR1 and CDR2 are SGHNT and YYREEE (reference sequence). The CDR3 length is 15 residues. The CDR3 coding sequence is TGTGCCAGCAGCTTGGATAGCGGGGTTTACAATGAGCAGTTCTTC. Residues: CASSLDSGVYNEQFF.

This CDR3 is CASIGGGQETQYF. As DNA, the CDR3 is TGTGCCAGCATAGGGGGCGGCCAAGAGACCCAGTACTTC. The rearrangement joins TRBV25-1 to TRBJ2-5; 7 nucleotides align to TRBD1. This CDR3 is built from 13 residues. CDR1 MGHDK and CDR2 SYGVNS come from the germline V gene. Losses at the gene ends were 7 bases for V and 1 base for J; bases not matched to a gene: 3. The full variable domain, with the rest looked up from reference TRBV25-1 and TRBJ2-5, is EADIYQTPRYLVIGTGKKITLECSQTMGHDKMYWYQQDPGMELHLIHYSYGVNSTEKGDLSSESTVSRIRTEHFPLTLESARPSHTSQYLCASIGGGQETQYFGPGTRLLVL.

The chain recombines TRBV4-2 with TRBJ1-4; D remains unclear. The CDR3 length is 13 residues. The germline V gene has CDR1 LGHNA and CDR2 YNFKEQ. V lost 1 base and J 8 bases, leaving 8 bases between the germline ends. The CDR3 DNA follows: TGTGCCAGCAGCCAAGTCGAGATGGAAAAACTGTTTTTT. Translation: CASSQVEMEKLFF.

This rearrangement joins TRBV11-2 to TRBJ2-1; D might be TRBD1 (7 bases). The germline gives CDR1 SGHAT, CDR2 FQNNGV. Trimming stripped 1 base from V and 9 bases from J, with 10 bases between. There are 13 residues in the CDR3. The CDR3 DNA is TGTGCCAGCAGCTTAGTCCAGGGGGGTGAGCAGTTCTTC. As protein: CASSLVQGGEQFF. The variable domain in full, with the rest retrieved from reference TRBV11-2 and TRBJ2-1, is EAGVAQSPRYKIIEKRQSVAFWCNPISGHATLYWYQQILGQGPKLLIQFQNNGVVDDSQLPKDRFSAERLKGVDSTLKIQPAKLEDSAVYLCASSLVQGGEQFFGPGTRLTVL.

The table lists this clone with a few counts. The chain joins TRBV10-3 to TRBJ2-2, with D perhaps TRBD1 or TRBD2 (5 bases each). Per the germline V gene, CDR1 is ENHRY and CDR2 is SYGVKD. The CDR3 contains 14 residues. Trimming took off 8 bases at V and 3 bases at J, with 13 bases between the two ends. The CDR3 DNA reads TGTGCCATCGGATCGGGGCGTGACACCGGGGAGCTGTTTTTT. Residues: CAIGSGRDTGELFF.

This clone was observed a few times. The identical CDR3 is also encoded by other nucleotide sequences in the sample. The chain employs TRBV27 and TRBJ1-1; 8 positions match TRBD1. Trimming at V came to 4 bases and at J to 1 base, leaving 2 bases not matched to a gene. CDR1 and CDR2 (germline): MNHEY, SMNVEV (reference sequence). The CDR3 has 14 amino acids. The DNA for the CDR3 is TGTGCCAGCAGTTCCCAGGGGGCGAACACTGAAGCTTTCTTT. Protein sequence: CASSSQGANTEAFF.

The gene calls are TRBV5-6 and TRBJ1-3; D unclear. This CDR3 has 13 amino acids. The V end was cut by 0 bases, the J end by 4 bases, with 5 bases between. Germline CDR1 SGHDT, CDR2 YYEEEE. The CDR3 coding sequence is TGTGCCAGCAGCTTGGGCCGCGGAAACACCATATATTTT. It yields the protein CASSLGRGNTIYF.

The chain carries TRBV29-1 and TRBJ1-4; no firm D call. Germline V CDR1 and CDR2: SQVTM, ANQGSEA. The CDR3 is 13 residues long. With 3 bases removed from V and 7 bases from J, the gap between germline ends came to 12 bases. CDR3 bases: TGCAGCGTTGATGAGGGAGGGAGTGAAAAACTGTTTTTT. This codes for CSVDEGGSEKLFF.

This clone was detected a few times. The gene calls are TRBV28 and TRBJ2-1; 12 nucleotides match TRBD2. V shed 5 bases, J shed 8 bases, and the junction held 4 bases outside the gene matches. Germline CDR1 reads MDHEN; CDR2 reads SYDVKM. This CDR3 comprises 14 residues. The CDR3 protein is CASSTSGGLDEQFF. As DNA, the CDR3 is TGTGCCAGCAGTACTAGCGGGGGGTTAGATGAGCAGTTCTTC.

This clone was found a few times. The gene calls are TRBV18 and TRBJ2-1; TRBD2 might be the D (5 bases). CDR1 and CDR2 from the germline V gene are KGHSH and LQKENI. Trimming stripped 0 bases from V and 3 bases from J, with 6 bases between. The CDR3 runs to 14 residues. The CDR3 DNA sequence: TGTGCCAGCTCACCACCCCGGGACTACAATGAGCAGTTCTTC. Residues: CASSPPRDYNEQFF.

The chain combines TRBV9 with TRBJ2-1; 11 nucleotides match TRBD2. Germline-derived CDR1 and CDR2 are SGDLS and YYNGEE. CDR3 size: 14 residues. J gave up 8 bases and V 1 base, and 2 bases lay outside the gene matches. The CDR3 region is CASSVTLAGDEQFF. CDR3 DNA: TGTGCCAGCAGCGTAACACTAGCGGGGGATGAGCAGTTCTTC. Supplemented by reference TRBV9 and TRBJ2-1, the full variable domain reads DSGVTQTPKHLITATGQRVTLRCSPRSGDLSVYWYQQSLDQGLQFLIQYYNGEERAKGNILERFSAQQFPDLHSELNLSSLELGDSALYFCASSVTLAGDEQFFGPGTRLTVL.

This clone was counted between two and nine times. J is TRBJ2-5 and V is TRBV5-1; maybe TRBD1 (7 bases). V lost 4 bases and J 6 bases, leaving 16 bases between the germline ends. The V gene's germline CDR1 is SGHRS and CDR2 YFSETQ. The CDR3 consists of 14 residues. The CDR3 loop reads CASSGGTAEQTQYF. As DNA, the CDR3 is TGCGCCAGCAGCGGAGGGACAGCAGAACAGACCCAGTACTTC.

This clone occurred a few times. The chain combines TRBV18 with TRBJ2-7, with 7 nucleotides matching TRBD1. The CDR3 is 13 amino acids. CDR1 and CDR2 from the germline V gene are KGHSH and LQKENI. V gave up 6 bases and J gave up 6 bases; unmatched junction bases: 8. For the CDR3, the DNA is TGTGCCAGCTCTAAAGACAGGGTTGTCGAGCAGTACTTC. The encoded protein is CASSKDRVVEQYF.

The chain couples TRBV7-9 to TRBJ1-4; a weak D match, TRBD1 (6 bases). Germline assignment: CDR1 SEHNR and CDR2 FQNEAQ (reference sequence). The germline V and J ends were trimmed by 4 bases and 6 bases, with 15 bases remaining between them. The CDR3 loop spans 15 amino acids. The CDR3 protein is CASSSPLGADEKLFF. CDR3 in DNA: TGTGCCAGCAGCTCCCCTCTGGGGGCGGATGAAAAACTGTTTTTT.

This clone has just a few counts. The chain has TRBV6-6 and TRBJ1-5; D is unresolved. V was trimmed by 8 bases and J by 3 bases, leaving 14 bases between them. Germline CDR1 MNHNY, CDR2 SVGAGI (reference sequence). This CDR3 has 14 amino acids. Written as DNA, the CDR3 is TGTGCCAGCGGAAGGGATGTGACCAATCAGCCCCAGCATTTT. Its translation: CASGRDVTNQPQHF.

Worth noting for this clone: Given a much more abundant clone one base away, this may be a read error. Other DNA sequences in the same sample also yield this CDR3. The rearrangement links TRBV7-6 to TRBJ2-5; no clear D. Germline assignment: CDR1 SGHVS and CDR2 FNYEAQ. The germline V and J ends were trimmed by 2 bases and 4 bases, with 2 bases remaining between them. CDR3 length equals 11 residues. As DNA, the CDR3 is TGTGCCAGCAGCTTACTAGAGACCCAGTACTTC. Its translation is CASSLLETQYF.